This T cell receptor beta chain derives from a study of regulatory T cells in long-lasting Graves disease. Study information: Antithyroid drugs had been taken by newly diagnosed Graves' patients for under 3 months.

CDR3 regions were amplified by Arm-PCR using iRepertoire HTBI primers to build TCR beta libraries. Each CDR3 protein is one row after TCRdb ran MiXCR on the multiplex PCR reads. The sample has around 450,000 distinct CDR3 sequences; 15% are singletons. Time point given: newly diagnosed GD, antithyroid drugs for less than 3 months. Preparation of the TCR library used RNA extracted from PBMCs. The same sample was also studied in work on T cells in Graves' hyperthyroidism and ophthalmopathy.

This receptor was taken from a woman in her thirties or forties with Graves disease. The material was peripheral blood mononuclear cells (PBMCs), obtained at new diagnosis, from a patient treated with antithyroid drugs.

CDR3 loop: CASSSGGAGYNEQFF. The CDR3 DNA is TGTGCCAGCAGCTCAGGGGGCGCAGGTTACAATGAGCAGTTCTTC. This chain connects TRBV7-2 to TRBJ2-1; 8 nucleotides line up with TRBD1. The CDR3 sequence is 15 residues long. Germline CDR1 reads SGHTA; CDR2 reads FQGNSA. The junction had 6 bases not matched to a gene; V was cut back by 4 bases and J by 4 bases. Drawing the rest from reference TRBV7-2 and TRBJ2-1, the complete variable domain is GAGVSQSPSNKVTEKGKDVELRCDPISGHTALYWYRQSLGQGLEFLIYFQGNSAPDKSGLPSDRFSAERTGGSVSTLTIQRTQQEDSAVYLCASSSGGAGYNEQFFGPGTRLTVL.